Below, one TCR beta chain is given with its context. Its cognate antigen is unknown. TCR beta CDR3 regions were amplified from RNA. When the TCR CDR3 underwent first-round RT-PCR, the HTBI primer set was used. Each CDR3 protein gets one entry after TCRdb re-called the multiplex PCR reads with MiXCR. The table has roughly 700,000 distinct CDR3 sequences, around 13% seen once. This sample stems from a study of T cells in Graves' hyperthyroidism and ophthalmopathy. Germline CDR1 is SGHDT and CDR2 is YYEEEE. The CDR3 is made up of 17 amino acids. The trim removed 4 bases at V and 6 bases at J, leaving 7 bases unmatched. Broader study findings: The model forecast ophthalmopathy, anticipating it by a median around 6.9 months before onset.

The sequencing sample was made of blood. The chain carries TRBV5-6 and TRBJ2-2, with 15 bases fitting TRBD2. This clonotype was sampled from a woman between 18 and 29 years old with Graves' hyperthyroidism. CDR3 protein: CASSAGTSGRYAGELFF. CDR3 coding DNA: TGTGCCAGCAGCGCCGGGACTAGCGGGAGGTATGCCGGGGAGCTGTTTTTT.